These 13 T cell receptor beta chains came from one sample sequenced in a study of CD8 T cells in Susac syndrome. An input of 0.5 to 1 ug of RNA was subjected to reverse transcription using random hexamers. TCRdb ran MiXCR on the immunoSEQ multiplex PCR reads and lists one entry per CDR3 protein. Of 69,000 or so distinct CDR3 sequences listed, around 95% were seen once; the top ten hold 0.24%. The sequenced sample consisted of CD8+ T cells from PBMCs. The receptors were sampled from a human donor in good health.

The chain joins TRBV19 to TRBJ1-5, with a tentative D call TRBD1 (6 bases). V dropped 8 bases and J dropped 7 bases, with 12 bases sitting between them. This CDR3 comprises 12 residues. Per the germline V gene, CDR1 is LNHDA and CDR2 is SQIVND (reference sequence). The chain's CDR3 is CASSGEGQPQHF. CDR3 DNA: TGTGCCAGTTCAGGGGAGGGACAGCCCCAGCATTTT.

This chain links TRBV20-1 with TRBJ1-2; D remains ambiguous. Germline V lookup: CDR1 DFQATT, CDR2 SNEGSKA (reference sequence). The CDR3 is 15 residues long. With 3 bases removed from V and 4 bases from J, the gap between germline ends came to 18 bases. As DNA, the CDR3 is TGCAGTGCTAGGCCCCGGACGCAGGCCGCCTATGGCTACACCTTC. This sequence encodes CSARPRTQAAYGYTF.

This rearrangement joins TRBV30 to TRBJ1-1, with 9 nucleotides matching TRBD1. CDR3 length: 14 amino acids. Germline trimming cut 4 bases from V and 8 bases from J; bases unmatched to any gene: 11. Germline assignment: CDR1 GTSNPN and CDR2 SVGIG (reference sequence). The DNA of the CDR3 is TGTGCCTGGAAATCGGACAGGGGTTATCGCGAAGCTTTCTTT. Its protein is CAWKSDRGYREAFF. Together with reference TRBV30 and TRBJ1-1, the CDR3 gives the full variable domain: SQTIHQWPATLVQPVGSPLSLECTVEGTSNPNLYWYRQAAGRGLQLLFYSVGIGQISSEVPQNLSASRPQDRQFILSSKKLLLSDSGFYLCAWKSDRGYREAFFGQGTRLTVV.

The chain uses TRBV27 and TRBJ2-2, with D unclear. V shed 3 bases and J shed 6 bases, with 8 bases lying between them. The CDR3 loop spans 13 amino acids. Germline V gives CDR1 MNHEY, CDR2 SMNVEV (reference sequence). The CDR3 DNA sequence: TGTGCCAGCAGTTTCTTTCCTTCCGGGGAGCTGTTTTTT. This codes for CASSFFPSGELFF.

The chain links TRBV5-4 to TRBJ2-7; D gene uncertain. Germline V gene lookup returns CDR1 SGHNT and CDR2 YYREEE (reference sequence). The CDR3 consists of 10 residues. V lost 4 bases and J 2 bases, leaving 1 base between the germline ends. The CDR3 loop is CASSPYEQYV. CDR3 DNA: TGTGCCAGCAGCCCCTACGAGCAGTACGTC.

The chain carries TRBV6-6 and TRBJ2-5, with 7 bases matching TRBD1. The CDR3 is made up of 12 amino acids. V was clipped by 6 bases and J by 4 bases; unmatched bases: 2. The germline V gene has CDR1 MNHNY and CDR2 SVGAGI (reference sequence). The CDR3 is CASRTGIETQYF. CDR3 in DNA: TGTGCCAGCAGGACAGGGATAGAGACCCAGTACTTC.

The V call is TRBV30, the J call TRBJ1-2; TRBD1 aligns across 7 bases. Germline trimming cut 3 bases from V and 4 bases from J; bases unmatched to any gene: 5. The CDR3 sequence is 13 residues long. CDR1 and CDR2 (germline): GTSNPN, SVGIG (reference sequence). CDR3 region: CAWRRRDSYGYTF. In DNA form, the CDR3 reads TGTGCCTGGAGGAGACGGGACAGCTATGGCTACACCTTC.

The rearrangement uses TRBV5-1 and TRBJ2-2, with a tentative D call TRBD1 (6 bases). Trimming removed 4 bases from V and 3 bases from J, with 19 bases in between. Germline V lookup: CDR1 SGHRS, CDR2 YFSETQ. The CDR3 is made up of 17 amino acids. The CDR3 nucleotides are TGCGCCAGCAGCGGGGGCTCGACCCGATCCTACACCGGGGAGCTGTTTTTT. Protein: CASSGGSTRSYTGELFF.

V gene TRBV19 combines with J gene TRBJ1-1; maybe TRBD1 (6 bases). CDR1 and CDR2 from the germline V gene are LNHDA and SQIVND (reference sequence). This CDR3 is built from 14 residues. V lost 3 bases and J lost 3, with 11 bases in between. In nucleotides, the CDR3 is TGTGCCAGTAGTATCGTCCCAGGGGACACTGAAGCTTTCTTT. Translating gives CASSIVPGDTEAFF.

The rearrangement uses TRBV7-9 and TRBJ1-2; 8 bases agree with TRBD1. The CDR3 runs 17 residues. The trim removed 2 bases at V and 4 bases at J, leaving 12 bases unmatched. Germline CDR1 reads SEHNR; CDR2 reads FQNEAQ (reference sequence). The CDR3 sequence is CASSLSRRTGLSYGYTF. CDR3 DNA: TGTGCCAGCAGCTTATCACGAAGGACAGGGCTCTCCTATGGCTACACCTTC.

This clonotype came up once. CDR3 DNA: TGTGCCAGCAGTTTCCCCGGGACGACGAACACTGAAGCTTTCTTT. Protein sequence: CASSFPGTTNTEAFF. This rearrangement joins TRBV6-6 to TRBJ1-1; D is possibly TRBD1 (5 bases). The V end was cut by 4 bases, the J end by 1 base, with 13 bases between. Per germline, CDR1 MNHNY and CDR2 SVGAGI (reference sequence). The CDR3 length is 15 residues.

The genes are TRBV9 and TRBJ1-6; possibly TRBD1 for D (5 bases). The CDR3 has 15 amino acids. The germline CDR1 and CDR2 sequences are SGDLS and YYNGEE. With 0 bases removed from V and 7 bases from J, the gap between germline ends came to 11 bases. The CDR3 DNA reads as TGTGCCAGCAGCGTAGGAGGGGATGGGAATTCACCCCTCCACTTT. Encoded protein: CASSVGGDGNSPLHF.

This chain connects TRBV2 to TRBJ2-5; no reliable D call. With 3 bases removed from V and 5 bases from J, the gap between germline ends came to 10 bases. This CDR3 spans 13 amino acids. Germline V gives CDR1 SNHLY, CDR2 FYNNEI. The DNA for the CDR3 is TGTGCCAGCAGTGACCGAGATGGCGAGACCCAGTACTTC. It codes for CASSDRDGETQYF.